This record looks at one T cell receptor beta chain sequence and its context. This clone's antigen is unknown. No much larger clonotype is one base removed from it; base qualities were not supplied. From the germline V gene (reference sequence), CDR1 is MNHEY and CDR2 is SMNVEV. A distance of 16 bases separates the germline ends of V and J, which lose 0 bases and 1 base respectively. From the cysteine up to the phenylalanine, the CDR3 has a length of 17 residues. Just CDR3 DNA is preserved here, 51 bases in frame from base 1. The library was obtained by the immunoSEQ multiplex PCR assay. For the multiplex PCR, a mixture combining 60 forward primers for TCR Vbeta segments and 13 reverse primers for TCR Jbeta segments was used. The CDR3 region of rearranged TCR beta genes was amplified from genomic DNA by a multiplex PCR assay. On the Illumina HiSeq System, the amplified TCR beta libraries were sequenced as 87-base-pair reads. Per the original workflow: A later analysis tallied 75 million to 85 million unique TCR beta chains across the approximately 670 repertoires, and around 12 million of those chains were shared by two or more donors. Raw reads were error-corrected and collapsed into unique sequences by a nearest-neighbor algorithm in which closely related sequences were merged to remove PCR and sequencing errors. To assign V, D and J gene segments, CDR3 sequences were aligned to IMGT reference sequences. For a sequence to be retained, a match of at least six nucleotides was required to both a V gene segment and a J gene segment. A rearrangement was called productive if the CDR3 had no stop codons and remained in frame with V and J, and every other rearrangement was called non-productive. Following IMGT convention, CDR3 was defined as the stretch from the second conserved V-encoded cysteine to the conserved J-encoded phenylalanine. Sequences without an unambiguous match to a single V gene segment were excluded from the earlier analysis of about 600 of the donors. In an earlier analysis of 450 to 700 of the donors, V segments were called functional above 56.7% productive rearrangements and were called segregating when the between-donor standard deviation exceeded 5%. A statistical classification framework was built to diagnose cytomegalovirus status from the catalog of TCR beta chain sequences. In a later analysis, V and J genes were assigned by comparing TCR nucleotide sequences against IMGT/GENE-DB human TR gene sequences. Using the TCRdist pipeline, a later analysis assigned CDR3 sequences along with most-parsimonious VDJ recombination scenarios. A later analysis defined each TCR beta chain by its CDR3 amino acid sequence plus V-gene family, and excluded reads lacking a unique V-gene family. As a way to deal with suspected cross-contamination and a sequencing artifact, a later analysis dropped 450 to 600 nucleotide sequences that were highly shared and had low generation probability. In a later analysis, a clonal expansion index was calculated for each public chain from normalized within-repertoire ranks of inferred template counts. In a later analysis, generation probabilities were computed using a VDJ recombination model fitted to out-of-frame rearrangements, and the results were checked against IGoR. In a later analysis, hypergeometric tests were used to score TCR-TCR, TCR-HLA and TCR-CMV co-occurrence, with a repertoire-size bias correction applied to TCR pairs. In a later analysis, false discovery rates were estimated by permuting HLA or CMV assignments 20 times. In a later analysis, co-occurring TCRs were grouped with DBSCAN, and TCRdist sequence similarity was added when clustering was performed within HLA-allele-positive subsets. Co-occurrence clustering excluded repertoires with fewer than 30,000 or more than 120,000 public chains, plus five with anomalous nucleotide sharing. As stored in TCRdb, this immuneACCESS dataset retains in-frame rearrangements with V and J assigned. A fraction of the clones does not appear; measured against another copy, unresolved V genes explain less than half of the discrepancy, and the remainder lacks a known reason. The V and J calls and clone size were taken over from that table, and D and trimming were inferred from the DNA. Counted in this sample were around 210,000 clones; over 75% of them appeared once. The ten largest clonotypes hold about 0.45% of the sample.

This sample is drawn from a study of cytomegalovirus exposure and HLA in healthy donors (dated by TCRdb to about 2017). A note on the overall study: In an earlier analysis of fewer than 750 of the donors, 250 to 350 Gb of sequence data and just under 120 million unique TCR beta sequences from some 170 million T cells were reported. An early release covering roughly 600 HLA-typed donors comprised 250 to 350 gigabases of sequencing data and roughly 85 million unique TCR sequences. Of the roughly 400 genotyped donors, 80% to 90% were placed in the genetic ancestry cluster associated with self-reported Caucasian donors. The study aimed to test whether cataloging public T cell receptors could reveal signatures of past pathogen exposure. Using immunosequencing, the study profiled T cell repertoires from 640 or so subjects and related those repertoires to cytomegalovirus serostatus. Along with the approximately 670-subject first cohort, a separate validation cohort of over 90 different subjects was used. To predict cytomegalovirus infection status, the study combined high-throughput TCR immunosequencing, statistical association of individual TCRs with disease status, and machine learning. A later analysis re-analyzed previously published TCR beta repertoires from roughly 600 donors and added high-resolution HLA genotyping to study TCR occurrence patterns. The later analysis used no new phenotypic data to find candidate immune exposures, relying instead on TCR beta sequences and their occurrence across donors. An earlier analysis of approximately 640 of the donors applied high-throughput TCR beta sequencing to assess whether each TCR beta V gene segment acted as functional or pseudogenic. Donor age, sex, ethnicity and CMV serostatus were compiled together with the repertoire data. Genome-wide SNP genotypes for about 65% of the 666 donors were used in a later genetic analysis, which treated that subset as a discovery cohort. Every discovery cohort repertoire had been produced on one sequencing platform. Class I and class II HLA loci were covered by the typing at four-digit resolution. Typing coverage varied by locus: roughly 629-640 donors for A, B, C, DRB1 and DQB1; approximately 520 for DQA1; approximately 610 for DPA1; approximately 470 for DPB1. Because of strong linkage in the cohort, 5 or 6 DR-DQ haplotypes were treated as single units for association and clustering. Among several hundred genotyped donors of the cohort, an average of about 220,000 unique TCR beta nucleotide sequences was sequenced per donor, of which roughly 17% were non-productive. The research as a whole found: Roughly 15 rarely observed V segments, including chromosome 9 orphons, were excluded from the earlier analysis of approximately 500 of the donors because counts were too low. Specific HLA alleles were associated with roughly 16,000 TCR beta sequences at a false discovery rate of 0.05 in a later analysis. A later genetic analysis associated a missense DCLRE1C variant with V-gene and J-gene trimming of TCR beta chains, and an independent cohort replicated the association. The presence/absence analyses assumed that sequencing depth was roughly uniform across donors, and that assumption may not be true. Several of the top co-occurrence clusters appeared to be linked to parvovirus B19, influenza, CMV and Epstein-Barr virus, according to a later analysis. Immune exposure information for the cohort was limited to CMV serostatus. In a later genetic analysis, fewer N-insertions in productive TCRs were reported among donors in an Asian-associated ancestry cluster than the roughly 710-donor mean. Most TCR sequences were observed very rarely across donors, whereas some public TCRs were present in many individuals. Because HLA typing was unavailable for some donors at each locus, only the typed subset was used in association tests. Linkage disequilibrium might explain the correlated functional status among segregating V segments, but an unknown experimental factor could not be ruled out. When HLA alleles, especially DR and DQ, strongly co-occurred, TCR associations were difficult to assign to individual alleles. In an earlier analysis of approximately 590 of the donors, most TCR beta V segments appeared in productive rearrangements about 90% or about 30% of the time, broadly matching IMGT annotations. According to a later analysis, most CMV-associated TCR beta chains appeared to be HLA-restricted, and the HLA associations seemed to be driven largely by CMV exposure. The cohort was sequenced for TCR beta chains only, and without alpha or paired-chain data the features that could be detected were limited. In a later analysis, the rate of TCR association differed among HLA loci, with DRB1 alleles having the most associated TCRs and HLA-C alleles having the fewest. In vitro tests confirmed that a few of the cytomegalovirus-associated TCR beta chains recognize cytomegalovirus antigens. In the study, 164 TCR beta chains were listed as associated with cytomegalovirus. The sequencing pipeline was judged likely to have produced a cluster of highly shared sequence variants as a technical artifact. A further reported finding was that TCR beta sequences accurately predicted the HLA-A and HLA-B alleles for most subjects in the first cohort. Some IMGT-functional V segments, including TRBV6-2 and TRBV6-3, could not be told apart with the 87-base-pair reads, so those segments were excluded. The authors suggested that the approach could potentially be generalized to other disease states and immunological phenotypes. Cytomegalovirus status was reported to be diagnosed by the classifier with high specificity and sensitivity in both the original and validation cohorts. Compared with equally common non-associated chains, HLA-associated TCR beta chains in a later analysis were more clonally expanded and had lower generation probabilities.

The cohort consisted of 670 or so healthy bone marrow donors. All cohort members were sampled while nominally healthy, although unrecorded immune exposures were likely present. The donor tested CMV seronegative and was one of the 352 seronegative cohort members. Every donor gave a peripheral blood sample, and the peripheral blood mononuclear cells from that sample were used for TCR beta sequencing. The Qiagen DNeasy Blood Extraction Kit was used to extract genomic DNA from the blood cell samples. The receptor was isolated from a boy between 10 and 17 years old in good health and CMV-seronegative. The rearranged chain carries TRBV27 and TRBJ2-7, with a tentative D gene TRBD1 over 5 matching bases. Specimen: PBMCs. The CDR3 region reads CASSLSVNSDISYEQYF. The nucleotide sequence is given as TGTGCCAGCAGTTTATCGGTAAATTCGGACATTTCCTACGAGCAGTACTTC.